The rows below give T cell receptor beta chains drawn from one sample of a study of response to subunit inactivated influenza vaccine. In TCRdb, the RT-PCR reads were re-called with MiXCR into one record per CDR3 protein. This sample carries approximately 530,000 distinct CDR3 sequences, 6% to 9% of them seen once, and the ten largest clones take over 10%. Sequencing was performed on PBMCs from blood, taken less than 25 months after vaccination. The source of these receptors is a man aged 50-75 years who received an inactivated influenza vaccine. Both conserved end residues are trimmed from each CDR3.

V gene	J gene	CDR3 protein
TRBV29-1	TRBJ2-5	SVHSGDKTQY
TRBV10-2	TRBJ1-5	ASSVSRGIGQPQH
TRBV5-1	TRBJ1-1	ASSLTGGQNTEAF
TRBV20-1	TRBJ2-7	SARTSDLSYEQY
TRBV27	TRBJ2-7	ASSLIWTGGKKQY
TRBV18	TRBJ1-2	ASSPGATTNYGYT
TRBV7-9	TRBJ2-2	ASSSNTSAGELF
TRBV5-1	TRBJ2-3	ASSPRSGLSTDTQY
TRBV28	TRBJ1-5	ASSPDSNQPQH
TRBV10-3	TRBJ1-1	AISEGREANTEAF
TRBV29-1	TRBJ2-2	SVVLLDRVHTGELF
TRBV5-6	TRBJ2-1	ASSPVSGVGNEQF
TRBV5-1	TRBJ1-5	ASSWTGQNNQPQH
TRBV20-1	TRBJ2-3	STRPGLAIDTQY
TRBV5-1	TRBJ1-5	ASSLTGGGPQH
TRBV10-1	TRBJ2-3	ASSDRGRDTQY
TRBV24-1	TRBJ2-7	ATSDSTGEQY
TRBV7-2	TRBJ1-1	ASSPQGAGTEAF
TRBV27	TRBJ2-7	ASSLRGQNHEQY
TRBV7-2	TRBJ2-3	ASSPPPITDTQY
TRBV20-1	TRBJ2-3	SARAVRLSQTDTQY
TRBV5-1	TRBJ1-1	ASRPLDNRNTEAF
TRBV20-1	TRBJ2-5	SARDWGQGEETQY
TRBV20-1	TRBJ2-5	SARKTGGVETQY
TRBV10-3	TRBJ2-2	AIRAQGLADTGELF
TRBV20-1	TRBJ1-2	SAMDRKNYGYT
TRBV28	TRBJ2-5	ASSLRRREGRETQY
TRBV19	TRBJ1-5	ASRPDRGAYSNQPQH
TRBV2	TRBJ2-5	ASSVGGKETQY
TRBV10-3	TRBJ2-7	AIRDTSYEQY
TRBV6-1	TRBJ2-1	ASRGQGVHEQF